This entry describes one TCR beta chain. Its binding antigen is unknown. No quality values exist for individual bases; no much larger clone is one base distant. These data originate in a study of T cells in localized non-small cell lung cancer (dated by TCRdb to 2019 to 2021). Regarding the study in general: Comparing tumors with uninvolved tumor-adjacent lungs, the study looked at the T cell repertoires of approximately 240 patients with early-stage NSCLC. The cohort was made up of fewer than 250 treatment-naive NSCLC patients whose localized lung tumors had been resected. The mean age of the NSCLC patients was under 70 years, with fewer than 150 men and approximately 100 women.

The immunoSEQ Assay was used to sequence TCR beta CDR3 regions from DNA. The original methods were these. To compute T cell density, TCR beta template counts were normalized to usable DNA, which was estimated by amplifying housekeeping genes. The preseqR package was used to estimate richness by extrapolating to 400,000 templates for PBMC samples and to 120,000 templates for tissue samples. Clonality was defined by subtracting Pielou's evenness from one. Tissue-enriched TCRs were identified by differential abundance testing using productive amino-acid clonotypes, minimum total count 5 and alpha 0.1. Repertoire overlap between compartments was quantified with the Jaccard Index and Morisita Overlap Index. GLIPH grouped TCR beta CDR3s together with public tetramer-defined viral CDR3s, and a viral motif had to include at least three viral sequences and show V-gene enrichment. TCRdb provides this immuneACCESS table in a form limited to in-frame rearrangements. Some clones are lacking; in checked studies, under half of them reflect an unresolved V gene, and why the rest are absent is not known. V and J calls plus clone size are reproduced from that table; the DNA served to infer D and trimming. In this sample the table shows tens of thousands of clones, about nine tenths of which occur a single time. 2.6% of the sample rests with the top ten.

The CDR3 measures 14 amino acids from cysteine to phenylalanine. The read is trimmed to its CDR3 DNA, 42 bases read in frame from base 1. V and J lose 0 bases and 5 bases, and a span of 9 bases separates them. From the germline V gene, CDR1 is LGHNA and CDR2 is YNFKEQ. At diagnosis, peripheral blood, uninvolved tumor-adjacent lung and tumor were collected and stored as a combination of fresh-frozen and FFPE material. For TCR repertoire profiling, blood samples were analyzed in the form of peripheral blood mononuclear cells. What the work shows at the level of the full study, not this receptor alone: Uninvolved tumor-adjacent lung showed the highest T cell clonality, higher than tumor, which suggests more focused antigenic responses in the uninvolved tumor-adjacent lung. Because multi-region tumor sequencing was not done, intratumor heterogeneity could not be ruled out. Higher T cell density in blood was associated with longer overall survival, whereas higher clonality in adjacent lung was associated with shorter survival. A median of approximately 50 of the top 100 tumor clones turned up in the paired uninvolved adjacent lung, and approximately 30 of those clones also ranked among the top 100 of that same adjacent lung. Since the design was exploratory, TCR variables were selected using unadjusted p-values with no false-discovery rate correction.

Sequencing was performed on peripheral blood, taken before any cancer treatment. This receptor was identified in a female donor over 55 with stage I squamous cell lung carcinoma. Here the chain combines TRBV4-2 and TRBJ2-3, with TRBD1 as a weak D call on 7 bases. The CDR3 loop reads CASSQDQGGDTQYF. At the DNA level, the sequence is TGTGCCAGCAGCCAAGATCAGGGGGGAGATACGCAGTATTTT.